This passage covers 3 T cell receptor beta chains from one sample sequenced in a study of blood T cell repertoires in COVID-19. Data came from immunoSEQ multiplex PCR; TCRdb stores just in-frame clones and leaves some out. The profile covers about 110,000 clones, with approximately 80% appearing a single time and around 4.5% taken by the ten largest. Specimen: peripheral blood. Source of these receptors: a man aged 65-85 years with acute or convalescent COVID-19.

The CDR3 region has the DNA TGTGCCAGCAGGGCCGGGACAGGGGGGGCCAACGTCCTGACTTTC. This codes for CASRAGTGGANVLTF. The rearrangement links TRBV6-5 to TRBJ2-6; 9 positions match TRBD1. The CDR3 totals 15 residues. V dropped 6 bases and J dropped 4; count of bases not matched to a gene: 4. Germline loops: CDR1 MNHEY, CDR2 SVGAGI.

V gene TRBV7-8 combines with J gene TRBJ2-7, with TRBD2 matching 13 bases. Losses at the gene ends were 1 base for V and 4 bases for J; bases not matched to a gene: 4. This CDR3 region has 16 residues. From germline, CDR1 is SGHVS and CDR2 FQNEAQ. CDR3 bases: TGTGCCAGCAGCTTAGTAGGACTAGCGGGGGATTACGAGCAGTACTTC. Translated: CASSLVGLAGDYEQYF.

A single count supports this clone. This rearrangement joins TRBV3-1 (or the pseudogene TRBV3-2) to TRBJ2-1; D gene unclear. Trimming shortened V by 0 bases and J by 2 bases, and 11 bases separated the two germline ends. Germline loops: CDR1 LGHDT, CDR2 YNNKEL (reference sequence). This CDR3 is built from 16 residues. The CDR3 is CASSQEQPAAYNEQFF. The DNA for the CDR3 is TGTGCCAGCAGCCAAGAACAGCCAGCCGCCTACAATGAGCAGTTCTTC.